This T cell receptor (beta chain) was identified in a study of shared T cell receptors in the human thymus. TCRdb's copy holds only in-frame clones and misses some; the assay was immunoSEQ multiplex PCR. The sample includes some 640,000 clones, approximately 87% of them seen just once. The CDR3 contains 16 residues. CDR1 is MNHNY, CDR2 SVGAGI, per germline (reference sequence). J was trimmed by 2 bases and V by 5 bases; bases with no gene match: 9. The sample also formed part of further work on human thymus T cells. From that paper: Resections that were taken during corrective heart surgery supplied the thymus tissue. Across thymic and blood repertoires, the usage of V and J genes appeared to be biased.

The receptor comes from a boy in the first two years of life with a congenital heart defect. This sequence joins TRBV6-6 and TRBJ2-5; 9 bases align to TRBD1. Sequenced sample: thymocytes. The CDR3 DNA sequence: TGTGCCAGCAGTCCAAACAGGGGGCGCGCGCAAGAGACCCAGTACTTC. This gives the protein CASSPNRGRAQETQYF.